This T cell receptor (beta chain) came from a study of T-cell reconstitution after alpha-beta-depleted transplantation in children. Study-wide results and limits: The authors attributed T-cell counts and diversity one year after transplant mostly to newly produced T cells. Surviving recipient T cells and thymic progenitors accounted for the high day-60 TCRbeta diversity observed in some patients. Two months or so post-transplant, alpha-beta T cells reportedly derived from several hundred expanded graft clones.

A library of TCRbeta sequences, prepared with unique molecular identifiers, was generated. One entry per CDR3 protein results from TCRdb running MiXCR on the PCR reads. The table has more than 500,000 distinct CDR3 sequences, 9.5% to 12% seen once; the top ten hold 12% to 15%. This CDR3 is 16 amino acids long. From germline, CDR1 is MNHEY and CDR2 SVGEGT. V lost 0 bases and J 4 bases, leaving 13 bases between the germline ends. A remark on this clonotype: The antigen is undetermined.

This specimen was PBMCs, mostly from graft donor cells, taken 180 days after TCRalphabeta/CD19-depleted stem cell transplant. This TCR derives from a female patient between 2 and 10 years old who had a stem cell transplant for aplastic anemia, so the T cells may come from the graft donor. The V call is TRBV6-2 or TRBV6-3, the J call TRBJ2-1; the D is unclear. CDR3 bases: TGTGCCAGCAGTTACTCAAGGTCAGGAGTTTACAATGAGCAGTTCTTC. Its protein product is CASSYSRSGVYNEQFF.